In this sample, the clone carrying this T cell receptor beta chain turned up once. Its antigen is not identified. This sample is drawn from a study of vaccination effects on CD4 cells after COVID-19. For the study at large: Two-dose BNT162b2 or mRNA-1273 vaccination was given to participants.

Some clones are missing from TCRdb's copy, which holds only in-frame ones; the method was immunoSEQ multiplex PCR. The table includes about 63,000 clones, less than 80% detected once. Study-wide results and limits: Marked clonal contraction was seen in infection- and vaccine-induced clones late after vaccination. Cross-reactivity with common cold coronaviruses was shown by only 1 of 255 vaccine-induced clones in healthy vaccinees.

Expansion with viral peptide pools was applied to antigen-specific CD4+ T cells by the ViraFEST assay prior to sequencing. Once cultured for approximately ten days, the cells underwent separation to obtain CD4+ T cells. All vaccine recipients tested negative for nucleocapsid antibodies and had never contracted SARS-CoV-2 infection. Per germline, CDR1 DFQATT and CDR2 SNEGSKA (reference sequence). V dropped 3 bases and J dropped 3; count of bases not matched to a gene: 8. This CDR3 is built from 15 residues. The starting material was CD4+ T cells from PBMCs cultured with HCoV-OC43 spike peptides, obtained before COVID-19 vaccination. Subset defined: HCoV-OC43 spike overlapping peptide pool stimulation. This receptor was obtained from a human donor who received a COVID-19 vaccine. This chain links TRBV20-1 with TRBJ1-5; 7 bases are a match to TRBD1. This CDR3 reads CSASMLGTVNQPQHF. The CDR3, as DNA: TGCAGTGCTAGTATGCTCGGGACAGTCAATCAGCCCCAGCATTTT.